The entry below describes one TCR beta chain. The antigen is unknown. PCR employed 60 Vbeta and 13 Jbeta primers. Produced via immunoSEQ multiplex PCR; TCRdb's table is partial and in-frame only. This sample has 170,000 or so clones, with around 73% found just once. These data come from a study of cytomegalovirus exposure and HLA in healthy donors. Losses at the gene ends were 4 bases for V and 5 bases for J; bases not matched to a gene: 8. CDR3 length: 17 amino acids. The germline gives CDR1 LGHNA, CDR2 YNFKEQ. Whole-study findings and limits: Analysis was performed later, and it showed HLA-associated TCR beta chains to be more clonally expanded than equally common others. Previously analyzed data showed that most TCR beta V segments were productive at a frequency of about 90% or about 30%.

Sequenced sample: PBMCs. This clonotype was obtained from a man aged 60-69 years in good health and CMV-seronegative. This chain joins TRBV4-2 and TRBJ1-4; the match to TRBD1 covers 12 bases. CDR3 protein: CASSLGTGGVGNEKLFF. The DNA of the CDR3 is TGTGCCAGCAGCCTCGGGACAGGGGGCGTAGGAAATGAAAAACTGTTTTTT.